The sequence of this TCR beta chain was determined in a study of T-cell memory formation after mild COVID-19. With respect to this clonotype: Its antigen is unidentified.

Study observations and caveats: Cross-reactive memory apparently joined, as some responding clones appeared in pre-infection memory. Second-wave clones peaking on day 37 lacked confirmed SARS-CoV-2 specificity.

Germline CDR1 and CDR2: SQVTM and ANQGSEA. Deletions cut 5 bases from V and 0 bases from J, with 10 bases between. This CDR3 contains 13 residues. Each CDR3 protein gets one entry after TCRdb re-called the 5' RACE reads with MiXCR. The data contain fewer than 350,000 distinct CDR3 sequences, approximately 8% of them singletons. This chain connects TRBV29-1 to TRBJ1-2; possible D gene TRBD1, 5 bases. Sequenced sample: PBMCs or a T cell subset sorted from them (not recorded which). This sequence was found in a man between 18 and 35 years old who had mild COVID-19 (a few samples of this study predate the infection). Cell type and time point are not known. The chain's CDR3 is CSVSRGSNYGYTF. The DNA of the CDR3 is TGCAGCGTTTCAAGGGGTTCTAACTATGGCTACACCTTC.